A single count supports the clone carrying this T cell receptor beta chain. This record belongs to a study of CD8 T cells in Susac syndrome. V trimming: 6 bases; J trimming: 1 base; junction bases outside the gene matches: 7. This CDR3 is 15 amino acids long. Germline values: CDR1 MDHEN, CDR2 SYDVKM. Roughly 0.45 to 1 ug RNA was reverse transcribed with random hexamers. TCRdb re-derived calls from the immunoSEQ multiplex PCR reads in MiXCR, one entry per CDR3 protein. The sample includes under 200,000 distinct CDR3 sequences, approximately 96% of them seen just once. The chain is built from TRBV28 and TRBJ2-3, with TRBD2 matching over 7 bases. The sequenced sample was CD4+ T cells from PBMCs. The source is a human donor with Susac syndrome. CDR3 residues: CASSPGGVGTDTQYF. CDR3 nucleotides: TGTGCCAGCAGCCCGGGGGGAGTCGGCACAGATACGCAGTATTTT.